This record concerns one T cell receptor beta chain sequence. Its target is not known. The repertoire was sequenced with immunoSEQ multiplex PCR; TCRdb's copy has only in-frame clones and lacks some. The sample has some 84,000 clones, roughly 88% seen once. The germline gives CDR1 SGDLS, CDR2 YYNGEE. V lost 4 bases, J lost 3 bases, and 16 bases lay in between. The CDR3 length is 16 residues. The sample belongs to a study of T cell responses to AZD1222 COVID-19 vaccine. Study-wide results and caveats: Repertoire sampling was restricted to post-peak T cell response timepoints.

The chain carries TRBV9 and TRBJ2-2; D unresolved. The sequencing here drew on peripheral blood, taken 28 days after the second AZD1222 dose. The sequence was collected from an adult who received the AZD1222 COVID-19 vaccine. The DNA of the CDR3 is TGTGCCAGCAGCCCCCGGGCCGTACTTTACACCGGGGAGCTGTTTTTT. It translates to CASSPRAVLYTGELFF.